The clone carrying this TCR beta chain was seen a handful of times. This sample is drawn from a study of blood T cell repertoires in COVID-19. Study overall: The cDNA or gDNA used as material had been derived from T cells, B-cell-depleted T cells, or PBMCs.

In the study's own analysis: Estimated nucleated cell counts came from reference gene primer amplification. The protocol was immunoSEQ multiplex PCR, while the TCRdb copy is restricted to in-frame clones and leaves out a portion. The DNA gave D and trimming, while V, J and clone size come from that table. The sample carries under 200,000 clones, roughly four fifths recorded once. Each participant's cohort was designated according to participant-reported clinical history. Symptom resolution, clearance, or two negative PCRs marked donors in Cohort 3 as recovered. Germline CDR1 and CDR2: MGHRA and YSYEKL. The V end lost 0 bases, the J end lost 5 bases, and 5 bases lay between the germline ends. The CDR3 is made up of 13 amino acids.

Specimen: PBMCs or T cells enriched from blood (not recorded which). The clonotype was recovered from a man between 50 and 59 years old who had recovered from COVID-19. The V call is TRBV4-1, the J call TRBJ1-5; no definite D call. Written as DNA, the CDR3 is TGCGCCAGCAGCCAAGAATGGCATCAGCCCCAGCATTTT. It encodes CASSQEWHQPQHF.